Each of the 24 T cell receptor beta chains below was sequenced from the same sample in a study of cytomegalovirus exposure and HLA in healthy donors. PCR involved 60 Vbeta and 13 Jbeta primers. Data came from immunoSEQ multiplex PCR; TCRdb stores just in-frame clones and leaves some out. This table holds 150,000 to 200,000 clones, roughly three quarters found once. The sample taken for sequencing was PBMCs. These receptors were obtained from a woman aged 45-59 years in good health and CMV-seronegative.

The chain is built from TRBV15 and TRBJ2-7; 11 positions agree with TRBD2. The V gene end was trimmed by 3 bases and the J gene end by 4 bases; junction bases not matched to a gene: 8. Per germline, CDR1 LNHNV and CDR2 YYDKDF (reference sequence). The length of the CDR3 is 16 residues. The CDR3 is CATSSPGTSGGYEQYF. The CDR3 DNA reads TGTGCCACCAGCAGTCCTGGGACTAGCGGAGGGTACGAGCAGTACTTC.

The gene calls are TRBV10-3 and TRBJ2-1; TRBD2 matches 9 bases. The CDR3 is 16 residues long. V trimming: 0 bases; J trimming: 8 bases; junction bases outside the gene matches: 8. Germline-derived CDR1 and CDR2 are ENHRY and SYGVKD. CDR3 nucleotides: TGTGCCATCAGTGAGTCTGGCGGGGGGGCTTATGATGAGCAGTTCTTC. It yields the protein CAISESGGGAYDEQFF.

The chain employs TRBV30 and TRBJ1-1; D unclear. Per the germline V gene, CDR1 is GTSNPN and CDR2 is SVGIG (reference sequence). The CDR3 has 12 residues. The germline V and J ends were trimmed by 7 bases and 7 bases, with 16 bases remaining between them. Here the CDR3 DNA reads TGTGCCTCCGAAGACAAAATTGGTGAAGCTTTCTTT. Translating it yields CASEDKIGEAFF.

The J gene is TRBJ2-1, the V gene TRBV5-6; possibly TRBD2 for D (6 bases). Trimming pared 4 bases from V and 0 bases from J, leaving 11 bases between. This CDR3 has 15 amino acids. The germline CDR1 and CDR2 sequences are SGHDT and YYEEEE. As DNA, the CDR3 is TGTGCCAGCAGCCGCCGGGGGTTCTCCTACAATGAGCAGTTCTTC. This gives the protein CASSRRGFSYNEQFF. Full variable domain (missing parts from reference TRBV5-6 and TRBJ2-1): DAGVTQSPTHLIKTRGQQVTLRCSPKSGHDTVSWYQQALGQGPQFIFQYYEEEERQRGNFPDRFSGHQFPNYSSELNVNALLLGDSALYLCASSRRGFSYNEQFFGPGTRLTVL.

The chain combines TRBV5-6 with TRBJ2-1; 11 bases map to TRBD2. Germline CDR1 and CDR2: SGHDT and YYEEEE. With V trimmed by 0 bases and J by 15 bases, 8 bases remained unmatched. The CDR3 covers 14 residues. The CDR3 is CASSLAVGLAVLFF. The DNA of the CDR3 is TGTGCCAGCAGCTTGGCCGTGGGACTAGCGGTTCTGTTCTTC.

This chain links TRBV7-9 with TRBJ2-5, with 10 bases matching TRBD2. V was clipped by 4 bases and J by 5 bases; unmatched bases: 7. The CDR3 length is 15 residues. CDR1 is SEHNR, CDR2 FQNEAQ, per germline (reference sequence). CDR3 amino acids: CASSSGTSVGETQYF. The CDR3, as DNA: TGTGCCAGCAGCTCTGGGACTAGCGTGGGGGAGACCCAGTACTTC.

The rearrangement uses TRBV7-2 and TRBJ2-5; 10 bases map to TRBD2. Germline V gives CDR1 SGHTA, CDR2 FQGNSA. With 1 base clipped from V and 1 base from J, the junction kept 6 bases outside the gene matches. The CDR3 consists of 17 residues. The DNA for the CDR3 is TGTGCCAGCAGCTTAGGCGCCCGGACTAGCGGCCAAGAGACCCAGTACTTC. Translating gives CASSLGARTSGQETQYF.

This clone showed up just once. One end of the junction is discordant with germline, which a read error may explain. The V and J genes are TRBV5-4 and TRBJ2-3, with 7 bases aligning to TRBD1. This CDR3 contains 16 residues. Germline values: CDR1 SGHNT, CDR2 YYREEE (reference sequence). The CDR3 protein is CASSFPLQGVTDAQYF. In nucleotides, the CDR3 is TGTGCCAGCAGCTTCCCCTTGCAGGGGGTGACAGATGCGCAGTATTTT.

This chain connects TRBV6-1 to TRBJ2-7; D perhaps matches TRBD1 (6 bases). Trimming cost V 6 bases and J 0 bases, with 12 bases left between them. CDR1 MNHNS and CDR2 SASEGT come from the germline V gene. The CDR3 is made up of 14 amino acids. The CDR3 loop reads CASSEGHPSYEQYF. As DNA, the CDR3 is TGTGCCAGCAGCGAGGGACACCCCTCCTACGAGCAGTACTTC.

The chain has TRBV10-2 and TRBJ2-1; 7 nucleotides align to TRBD2. CDR1 WSHSY and CDR2 SAAADI come from the germline V gene. The ends lost 6 bases at V and 5 bases at J; junction bases unmatched: 4. This CDR3 is 13 amino acids long. CDR3 sequence: CASRLSGNNEQFF. The CDR3 nucleotides read TGCGCCAGCAGACTAAGCGGGAACAATGAGCAGTTCTTC.

This clone was picked up a small number of times. The chain couples TRBV19 to TRBJ1-4; D call uncertain. CDR1 and CDR2 from the germline V gene are LNHDA and SQIVND (reference sequence). The CDR3 extends over 15 amino acids. Trimming removed 3 bases from V and 0 bases from J, with 8 bases in between. DNA of the CDR3: TGTGCCAGTAGTATTGTCCCGGCAACTAATGAAAAACTGTTTTTT. Amino acid sequence: CASSIVPATNEKLFF.

CDR3 coding DNA: TGTGCCAGCAGCTCAGTAAATGAAAAACTGTTTTTT. Translated: CASSSVNEKLFF. The V and J genes are TRBV5-6 and TRBJ1-4; no reliable D call. V lost 3 bases, J lost 5 bases, and 5 bases lay in between. This CDR3 is built from 12 residues. Germline values: CDR1 SGHDT, CDR2 YYEEEE.

This chain links TRBV5-1 with TRBJ2-6; maybe TRBD1 (5 bases). From germline, CDR1 is SGHRS and CDR2 YFSETQ. Trimming cost V 0 bases and J 2 bases, with 9 bases left between them. The CDR3 totals 16 residues. CDR3 in DNA: TGCGCCAGCAGCTTGGTCCAAGGGGCTGGGGCCAACGTCCTGACTTTC. It is translated as CASSLVQGAGANVLTF.

This chain links TRBV14 with TRBJ1-1; tentative D call: TRBD1 (5 bases). This CDR3 comprises 16 residues. Trimming took off 1 base at V and 1 base at J, with 13 bases between the two ends. In germline, CDR1 is SGHDN, CDR2 FVKESK. The CDR3, as DNA: TGTGCCAGCAGCCAAGGGGCAGGGAGGAGGAACACTGAAGCTTTCTTT. It yields the protein CASSQGAGRRNTEAFF.

In regard to this clone: This CDR3 is also generated by other DNA sequences in the sample. V and J are TRBV5-1 and TRBJ2-5; 8 bases line up with TRBD2. V lost 0 bases and J lost 5; bases outside the gene matches: 6. The V gene's germline CDR1 is SGHRS and CDR2 YFSETQ. This CDR3 spans 15 amino acids. This chain's CDR3 is CASSLVAGGGETQYF. The CDR3 DNA sequence: TGCGCCAGCAGCTTGGTGGCGGGAGGAGGGGAGACCCAGTACTTC.

This sequence joins TRBV9 and TRBJ1-1, with TRBD1 matching over 7 bases. This CDR3 spans 14 amino acids. The germline CDR1 and CDR2 sequences are SGDLS and YYNGEE. The junction had 7 bases not matched to a gene; V was cut back by 0 bases and J by 8 bases. CDR3 sequence (DNA): TGTGCCAGCAGCGTAGAGACAGGGCCCTACGAAGCTTTCTTT. Its protein product is CASSVETGPYEAFF.

V and J are TRBV13 and TRBJ1-2; D call uncertain. The CDR3 is 13 residues long. CDR1 is PRHDT, CDR2 FYEKMQ, per germline (reference sequence). With 0 bases removed from V and 1 base from J, the gap between germline ends came to 3 bases. The DNA for the CDR3 is TGTGCCAGCAGCTTAGGCCGTAACTATGGCTACACCTTC. Translated: CASSLGRNYGYTF.

The chain is built from TRBV5-1 and TRBJ2-7; maybe TRBD2 (5 bases). Germline V gene data show CDR1 as SGHRS and CDR2 as YFSETQ. V lost 4 bases and J 0 bases, leaving 11 bases between the germline ends. This CDR3 spans 14 amino acids. CDR3 loop: CASSPLANSYEQYF. As DNA, the CDR3 is TGCGCCAGCAGCCCGCTAGCCAACTCCTACGAGCAGTACTTC.

The chain recombines TRBV7-2 with TRBJ1-5; D might be TRBD1 (5 bases). Trimming left V 2 bases short and J 5 bases short, with 13 bases between. Germline assignment: CDR1 SGHTA and CDR2 FQGNSA. The CDR3 spans 15 residues. The chain's CDR3 is CASSLIGGGYQPQHF. CDR3 nucleotides: TGTGCCAGCAGCTTAATTGGGGGAGGGTATCAGCCCCAGCATTTT.

This chain uses TRBV28 with TRBJ2-7, with D tentatively TRBD1 (6 bases). The CDR3 runs to 14 residues. CDR1 MDHEN and CDR2 SYDVKM come from the germline V gene. V was clipped by 6 bases and J by 11 bases, with 23 bases between them. CDR3 sequence: CASSLRGTIPWKYF. The CDR3 DNA follows: TGTGCCAGCAGCCTCAGGGGCACCATACCTTGGAAGTACTTC.

V gene TRBV7-2 combines with J gene TRBJ2-3; tentative D call: TRBD1 (7 bases). V was cut by 7 bases and J by 1 base, with 18 bases left in between. The germline V gene has CDR1 SGHTA and CDR2 FQGNSA. CDR3 length: 16 amino acids. The CDR3 bases are TGTGCCAGCACCTTGGAGGGGGGACAGCGCACAGATACGCAGTATTTT. Its protein product is CASTLEGGQRTDTQYF.

The table lists this clone with a few counts. This chain's CDR3 is CASSPRTSGEQYF. DNA of the CDR3: TGTGCCAGCAGCCCGCGGACTAGCGGCGAGCAGTACTTC. V gene TRBV11-2 combines with J gene TRBJ2-7; 10 bases fit TRBD2. This CDR3 is built from 13 residues. CDR1 and CDR2 from the germline V gene are SGHAT and FQNNGV. Trimming at V came to 5 bases and at J to 6 bases, leaving 4 bases not matched to a gene.

On this clone: Within the sample, other DNA sequences also encode this same CDR3. The chain recombines TRBV5-1 with TRBJ2-1; D not certain. The germline V gene encodes CDR1 SGHRS and CDR2 YFSETQ. The V gene lost 2 bases and the J gene lost 4 bases, with 10 bases spanning the gap. This CDR3 is 14 amino acids long. CDR3 bases: TGCGCCAGCAGCTTCGGTAACAGTTACAATGAGCAGTTCTTC. Its protein product is CASSFGNSYNEQFF.

J is TRBJ1-5 and V is TRBV7-2; D unclear. The CDR3 extends over 12 amino acids. From germline, CDR1 is SGHTA and CDR2 FQGNSA. The V and J ends lost 0 bases and 12 bases respectively, with 9 bases between them. The CDR3 spells CASSLAGSNQHF. The CDR3 DNA sequence: TGTGCCAGCAGCTTAGCGGGCAGTAACCAGCATTTT.